This T cell receptor (beta chain) is from a study of blood T cell repertoires in COVID-19. Turning to the study itself: Acute and convalescent COVID-19 specimens originated in the United States, Italy and Spain.

Looked up from germline, CDR1 is SGHRS and CDR2 is YFSETQ. CDR3 length equals 14 residues. The junction had 8 bases not matched to a gene; V was cut back by 4 bases and J by 6 bases. The data were produced by immunoSEQ multiplex PCR, yet TCRdb's version contains in-frame clones alone and is incomplete. The repertoire holds fewer than 40,000 clones, 70% to 80% seen once, with 2% in the top ten. The sequencing input was peripheral blood. This rearrangement joins TRBV5-1 to TRBJ2-3; 7 bases are shared with TRBD1. The source is a man aged 55 to 70 with active COVID-19. CDR3 sequence reads: CASSLGQIGDTQYF. The CDR3 region has the DNA TGCGCCAGCAGCCTGGGACAGATAGGGGATACGCAGTATTTT.